This T cell receptor (beta chain) originates from a study of CD8+ T cells in alopecia areata. Sequencing used cDNA as its template, made by extracting RNA and reverse transcribing it. Libraries were prepared by immunoSEQ multiplex PCR; TCRdb keeps only in-frame clonotypes and omits some of them. In the table there are about 98,000 clones, about 45% of which are singletons. The CDR3 sequence is 12 residues long. The ends were cut back, 2 bases at V and 2 bases at J, with 7 bases in the middle. CDR1 and CDR2 from the germline V gene are GTSNPN and SVGIG (reference sequence). The V and J genes are TRBV30 and TRBJ2-7; D is unclear. Input material: CD4+ T cells sorted from blood. The sequence was collected from a human donor with alopecia areata. The DNA of the CDR3 is TGTGCCTGGAGTTCGACGGCCTACGAGCAGTACTTC. Translated, it gives CAWSSTAYEQYF.